This TCR beta chain derives from a study of T cells in Graves' hyperthyroidism and ophthalmopathy. Authors of the study amplified TCR beta CDR3 regions from RNA transcripts. Initially, a first-round RT-PCR of the TCR CDR3 employed the HTBI primer set. TCRdb recomputed calls from the multiplex PCR reads with MiXCR, one row per CDR3 protein. The sample includes around 200,000 distinct CDR3 sequences, 15% to 20% seen only once; the top ten take 25% to 35%. This clonotype has a count of ten or more. The CDR3 is 14 amino acids. Trimming took 0 bases from V and 4 from J, leaving 10 bases between them. The germline gives CDR1 MNHEY, CDR2 SVGAGI.

The material sequenced was blood. This TCR was sampled from a woman aged 45-65 years with Graves' hyperthyroidism. This sequence joins TRBV6-5 and TRBJ2-7; TRBD2 might be the D (5 bases). The CDR3 protein is CASSYSREGYEQYF. CDR3 coding DNA: TGTGCCAGCAGTTACTCGCGCGAGGGTTACGAGCAGTACTTC.